The sequence of this T cell receptor (beta chain) was determined in a study of cytomegalovirus exposure and HLA in healthy donors (dated by TCRdb to 2015 to 2018). As for the study more broadly: An earlier analysis of several hundred of the donors reported 276 Gb of sequence data and approximately 120 million unique TCR beta sequences obtained from about 179 million T cells. Class I and class II HLA loci were covered by the typing at four-digit resolution. Typing coverage varied by locus: roughly 629-630 donors for A, B, C, DRB1 and DQB1; 500 to 550 for DQA1; around 610 for DPA1; roughly 450 for DPB1. Because of strong linkage in the cohort, five DR-DQ haplotypes were treated as single units for association and clustering. The aim of the study was to test whether cataloging public T cell receptors could identify signatures of past pathogen exposure. The study combined high-throughput TCR immunosequencing, statistical association of individual TCRs with disease status, and machine learning to predict cytomegalovirus infection status. Every discovery cohort repertoire had been produced on one sequencing platform. To study patterns of TCR occurrence, a later analysis re-analyzed previously published TCR beta repertoires from under 750 donors and added high-resolution HLA genotyping. Genome-wide SNP genotypes for about 65% of the 666 donors were used in a later genetic analysis, which treated that subset as a discovery cohort. An earlier analysis of some 500 of the donors used high-throughput TCR beta sequencing to judge whether each TCR beta V gene segment behaved as functional or pseudogenic. Of the roughly 420 genotyped donors, 81% were placed in the genetic ancestry cluster associated with self-reported Caucasian donors. Across some 400 genotyped donors of the cohort, an average of about 220,000 unique TCR beta nucleotide sequences per donor were sequenced, and roughly a sixth of those sequences were non-productive. The study profiled the T cell repertoires of about 720 subjects by immunosequencing and related them to cytomegalovirus serostatus. Roughly 290 gigabases of sequencing data and around 88 million unique TCR sequences made up an early release that covered 640 HLA-typed donors. The later analysis used no new phenotypic data to find candidate immune exposures, relying instead on TCR beta sequences and their occurrence across donors. Donor age, sex, ethnicity and CMV serostatus were compiled together with the repertoire data. Along with the approximately 700-subject first cohort, a separate validation cohort of over a hundred different subjects was used.

The paper as a whole reports these results and caveats: The authors suggested that the approach could potentially be extended to other disease states and immunological phenotypes. An earlier analysis of around 540 of the donors showed that most TCR beta V segments appeared in productive rearrangements either about 87% or about 30% of the time, which broadly matched IMGT annotations. While some public TCRs were present in many individuals, most TCR sequences turned up only very rarely across donors. Because HLA typing was unavailable for some donors at each locus, only the typed subset was used in association tests. A further reported finding was that TCR beta sequences accurately predicted the HLA-A and HLA-B alleles for most subjects in the first cohort. The earlier analysis of around 600 of the donors excluded over 15 rarely observed V segments, including chromosome 9 orphons, because counts were too low. According to a later analysis, most CMV-associated TCR beta chains appeared to be HLA-restricted, and the HLA associations seemed to be driven largely by CMV exposure. In a later analysis, HLA-associated TCR beta chains were found to be more clonally expanded and to have lower generation probabilities than equally common non-associated chains. Three of the identified cytomegalovirus-associated TCR beta chains were confirmed in vitro to be specific for cytomegalovirus antigens. An association between a missense DCLRE1C variant and V-gene and J-gene trimming of TCR beta chains was found in a later genetic analysis and replicated in an independent cohort. Roughly uniform sequencing depth across donors was assumed in presence/absence analyses, although this assumption may not hold. A cluster of highly shared sequence variants was judged likely to represent a technical artifact of the sequencing pipeline. A later genetic analysis reported fewer N-insertions in productive TCRs among donors in an Asian-associated ancestry cluster than the roughly 640-donor mean. At a false discovery rate of 0.05, a later analysis linked around 17,000 TCR beta sequences to specific HLA alleles. Linkage disequilibrium might explain the correlated functional status among segregating V segments, but an unknown experimental factor could not be ruled out. Immune exposure information for the cohort was limited to CMV serostatus. In a later analysis, several top co-occurrence clusters were reported to appear linked to parvovirus B19, influenza, CMV and Epstein-Barr virus. Cytomegalovirus status was reported to be diagnosed by the classifier with high specificity and sensitivity in both the original and validation cohorts. In a later analysis, TCR association rates were found to vary across HLA loci, with the most associated TCRs seen for DRB1 alleles and the fewest for HLA-C alleles. A total of about 180 TCR beta chains were listed by the study as associated with cytomegalovirus. The 87-base-pair reads could not distinguish some IMGT-functional V segments, including TRBV6-2 and TRBV6-3, so those segments were excluded. Only TCR beta chains were sequenced in this cohort, and the absence of alpha or paired-chain data limited detectable features. Strong co-occurrence of HLA alleles, especially DR and DQ, made assigning TCR associations to individual alleles difficult.

The cohort comprised fewer than 750 healthy bone marrow donors. All cohort members were sampled while nominally healthy, although unrecorded immune exposures were likely present. The donor was CMV seropositive and belonged to the group of over 250 seropositive cohort members. A peripheral blood sample was provided by each donor, and peripheral blood mononuclear cells were used for TCR beta sequencing. Genomic DNA extraction from the blood cell samples was performed with the Qiagen DNeasy Blood Extraction Kit. Concerning this clone: Its antigen target is currently unknown. Per-base quality was not reported, and no clone a single base away is much larger than it.

The junction carries 10 bases between V and J, which are trimmed by 7 bases and 6 bases respectively. Its CDR3 holds 11 amino acids, cysteine through phenylalanine. The CDR3 DNA has 33 bases and is translated from base 1. CDR1 and CDR2 (DFQATT, SNEGSKA) derive from the germline V gene (reference sequence). Libraries were built with the immunoSEQ multiplex PCR assay. A mixture of 60 forward primers for TCR Vbeta segments and 13 reverse primers for TCR Jbeta segments was used in the multiplex PCR. The CDR3 region of rearranged TCR beta genes was amplified from genomic DNA by a multiplex PCR assay. The Illumina HiSeq System was used to sequence the amplified TCR beta libraries as 87-base-pair reads. The original pipeline was this. A later analysis tallied tens of millions of unique TCR beta chains across the 666 repertoires, and approximately 11 million of those chains were shared by two or more donors. Raw reads were error-corrected and collapsed into unique sequences by a nearest-neighbor algorithm in which closely related sequences were merged to remove PCR and sequencing errors. Alignment of CDR3 sequences to IMGT reference sequences was used to assign V, D and J gene segments. For a sequence to be retained, a match of at least six nucleotides to both a V gene segment and a J gene segment was required. A rearrangement was called productive if the CDR3 had no stop codons and remained in frame with V and J, and every other rearrangement was called non-productive. CDR3 was defined by IMGT convention, running from the second conserved V-encoded cysteine to the conserved J-encoded phenylalanine. The earlier analysis of 587 of the donors excluded sequences that lacked an unambiguous match to a single V gene segment. An earlier analysis of a few hundred of the donors called V segments functional above 56.7% productive rearrangements and segregating when the between-donor standard deviation exceeded 5%. A statistical classification framework was built for diagnosing cytomegalovirus status from the catalog of TCR beta chain sequences. A later analysis assigned V and J genes by comparing TCR nucleotide sequences with IMGT/GENE-DB human TR gene sequences. The TCRdist pipeline was used in a later analysis to assign CDR3 sequences and most-parsimonious VDJ recombination scenarios. In a later analysis, each TCR beta chain was defined by its CDR3 amino acid sequence together with its V-gene family, and reads without a unique V-gene family were excluded. In a later analysis, 550 to 650 highly shared, low-generation-probability nucleotide sequences were removed to address suspected cross-contamination and a sequencing artifact. In a later analysis, a clonal expansion index for each public chain was calculated from normalized within-repertoire ranks of inferred template counts. A later analysis computed generation probabilities with a VDJ recombination model fitted to out-of-frame rearrangements, and checked the results against IGoR. In a later analysis, hypergeometric tests were used to score TCR-TCR, TCR-HLA and TCR-CMV co-occurrence, with a repertoire-size bias correction applied to TCR pairs. To estimate false discovery rates, a later analysis permuted the HLA or CMV assignments 20 times. In a later analysis, co-occurring TCRs were grouped using DBSCAN, and TCRdist sequence similarity was added for clustering within HLA-allele-positive subsets. For co-occurrence clustering, repertoires with fewer than 30,000 or more than 120,000 public chains were excluded, along with roughly 5 repertoires with anomalous nucleotide sharing. TCRdb holds this immuneACCESS table with in-frame rearrangements only. Some clones are missing; in checked studies, unresolved V genes explain under half, and the rest has no known cause. From that table come the V and J calls and clone size; the DNA was used to work out D and trimming. The sample data list over 150,000 clones, and about 88% of these were observed just once. The leading ten clones occupy approximately 2.5% of the sample.

Sequencing used PBMCs. The sequence joins TRBV20-1 to TRBJ2-1; the D gene is perhaps TRBD2, on 5 matching bases. The TCR sequence derives from a young man in good health and CMV-seropositive. The DNA reads TGCAGTGTTTGGACTGTCAATGAGCAGTTCTTC. Its protein product is CSVWTVNEQFF.